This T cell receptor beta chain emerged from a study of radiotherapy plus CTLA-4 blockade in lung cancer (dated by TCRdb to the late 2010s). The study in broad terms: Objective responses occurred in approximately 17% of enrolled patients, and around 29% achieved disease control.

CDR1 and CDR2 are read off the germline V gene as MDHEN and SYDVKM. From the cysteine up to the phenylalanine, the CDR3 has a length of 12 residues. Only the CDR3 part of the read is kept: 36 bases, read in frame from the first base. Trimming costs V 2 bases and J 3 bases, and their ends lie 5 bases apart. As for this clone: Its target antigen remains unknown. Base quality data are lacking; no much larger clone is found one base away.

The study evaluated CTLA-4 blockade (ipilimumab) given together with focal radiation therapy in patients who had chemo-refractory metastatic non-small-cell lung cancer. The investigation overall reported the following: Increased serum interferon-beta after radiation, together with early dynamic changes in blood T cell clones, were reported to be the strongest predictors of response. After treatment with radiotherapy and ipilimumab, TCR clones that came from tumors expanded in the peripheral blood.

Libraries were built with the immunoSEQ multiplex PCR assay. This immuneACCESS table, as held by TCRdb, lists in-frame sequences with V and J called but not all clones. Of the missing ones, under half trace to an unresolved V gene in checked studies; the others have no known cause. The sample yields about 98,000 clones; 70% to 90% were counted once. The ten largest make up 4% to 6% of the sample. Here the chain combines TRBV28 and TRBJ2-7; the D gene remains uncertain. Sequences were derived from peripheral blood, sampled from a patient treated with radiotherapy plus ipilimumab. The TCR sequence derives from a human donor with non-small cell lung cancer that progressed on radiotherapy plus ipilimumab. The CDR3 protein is CASSLAGYEQYF. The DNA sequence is TGTGCCAGCAGTTTAGCAGGCTACGAGCAGTACTTC. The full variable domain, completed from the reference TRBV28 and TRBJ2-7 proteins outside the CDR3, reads DVKVTQSSRYLVKRTGEKVFLECVQDMDHENMFWYRQDPGLGLRLIYFSYDVKMKEKGDIPEGYSVSREKKERFSLILESASTNQTSMYLCASSLAGYEQYFGPGTRLTVT.